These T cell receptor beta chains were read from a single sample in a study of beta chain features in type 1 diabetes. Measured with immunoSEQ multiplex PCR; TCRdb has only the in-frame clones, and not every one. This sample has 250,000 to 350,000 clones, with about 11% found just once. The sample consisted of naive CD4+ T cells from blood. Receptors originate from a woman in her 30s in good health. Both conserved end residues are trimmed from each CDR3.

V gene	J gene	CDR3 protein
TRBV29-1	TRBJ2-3	SVPSTSGGAVDTQY
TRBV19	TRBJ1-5	AIGVQPQH
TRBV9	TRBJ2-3	ASSVWTSGIPLTDTQY
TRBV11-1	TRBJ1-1	ASSFSGGTEAF
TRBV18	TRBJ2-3	ASSPPAGPLISITDTQY
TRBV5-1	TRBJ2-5	ASTPGLAEQETQY
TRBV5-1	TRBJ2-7	ASSAGQLGEQY
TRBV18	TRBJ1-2	ASSPPVDRANYGYT
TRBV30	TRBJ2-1	ACSGTSTDNEQF
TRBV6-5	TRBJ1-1	ASNRQDSNTEAF
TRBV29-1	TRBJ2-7	SVEVSVTYEQY
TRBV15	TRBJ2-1	ATSRDRGGEREGF
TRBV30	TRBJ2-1	AWVKGPGTGDNEQF
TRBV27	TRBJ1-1	ASSFSRTGAVDGTEAF
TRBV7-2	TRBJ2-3	ASSFVGTTPPDTQY
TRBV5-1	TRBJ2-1	ASSFRVQGSPYNEQF
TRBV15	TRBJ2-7	ATSIGQGAYEQY
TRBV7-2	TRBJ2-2	ASSSSSGTNTGELF
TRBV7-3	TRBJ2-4	ASRERAGDIQY
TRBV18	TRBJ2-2	ASSPLDRGVTGELF
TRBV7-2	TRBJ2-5	ASSLGPGTEETQY
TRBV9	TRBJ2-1	ASSVGGGTSYNEQF
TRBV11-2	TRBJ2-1	ASSSGLAGGGFNEQF
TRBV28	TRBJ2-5	ASSRGGSGETQY
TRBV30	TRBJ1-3	AWSQGTAGNTIY
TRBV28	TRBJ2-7	ASSSGTSGSIYEQY
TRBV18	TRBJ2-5	ASSPSGLAGGQETQY
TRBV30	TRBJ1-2	AWSLEGHGYT
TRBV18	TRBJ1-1	ASSPPGQPVNTEAF
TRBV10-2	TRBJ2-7	ASRGQGGDLYEQY
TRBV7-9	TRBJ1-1	ASSLARGDTEAF